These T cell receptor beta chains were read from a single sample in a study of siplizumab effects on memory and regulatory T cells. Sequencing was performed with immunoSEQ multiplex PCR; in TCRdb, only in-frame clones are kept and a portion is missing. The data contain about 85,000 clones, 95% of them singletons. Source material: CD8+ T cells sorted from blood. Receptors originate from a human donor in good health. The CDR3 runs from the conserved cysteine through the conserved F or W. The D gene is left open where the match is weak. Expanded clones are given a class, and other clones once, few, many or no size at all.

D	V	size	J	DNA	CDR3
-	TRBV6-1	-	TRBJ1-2	TGTGCCAGCAGTCCGTCAGCTATATGGGGCTACACCTTC	CASSPSAIWGYTF
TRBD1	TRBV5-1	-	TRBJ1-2	TGCGCCAGCAGCTTGAGCCGGGACAGTCGAGCTGGGGGCTACACCTTC	CASSLSRDSRAGGYTF
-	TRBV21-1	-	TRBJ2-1	TGTGCCAGCAGCAATCGCGGGAGGCTGGGAGGGTACAATGAGCAGTTCTTC	CASSNRGRLGGYNEQFF
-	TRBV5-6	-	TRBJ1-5	TGTGCCAGCAGCTTGTCCGCATCAGGGCTCAGGCAGCCCCAGCATTTT	CASSLSASGLRQPQHF
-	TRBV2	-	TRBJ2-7	TGTGCCAGCAGTGAACGCGCAGGATCCTACGAGCAGTACTTC	CASSERAGSYEQYF
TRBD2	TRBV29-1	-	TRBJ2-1	TGCAGCGTTGAAGGCCACAAAACTAGCGCCCTAAGCAATGAGCAGTTCTTC	CSVEGHKTSALSNEQFF
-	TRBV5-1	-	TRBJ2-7	TGCGCCAGCAGCTCCCGCGGGACCTACGAGCAGTACTTC	CASSSRGTYEQYF
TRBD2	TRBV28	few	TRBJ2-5	TGTGCCAGCAGTTTATGCAGATCTGCGGCCAGACTAGCGGGGGGGGAGACCCAGTACTTC	CASSLCRSAARLAGGETQYF
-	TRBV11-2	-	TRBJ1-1	TGTGCCAGCAGCTTAGGAGTTGAGTTCGGGAGGAACACTGAAGCTTTCTTT	CASSLGVEFGRNTEAFF
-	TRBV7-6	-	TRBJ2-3	TGTGCCAGCAGCTTAGACCGGGCTCCAGGAGATACGCAGTATTTT	CASSLDRAPGDTQYF
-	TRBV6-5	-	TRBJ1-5	TGTGCCAGCAGTCCAGACGGCTTGCAGCCCCAGCATTTT	CASSPDGLQPQHF
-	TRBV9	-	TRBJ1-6	TGTGCCAGCAGCGTCAGGACAGATAATTCACCCCTCCACTTT	CASSVRTDNSPLHF
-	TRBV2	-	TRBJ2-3	TGTGCCAGCAGTGATGTGGCGGTCACAGATACGCAGTATTTT	CASSDVAVTDTQYF
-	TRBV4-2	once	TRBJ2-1	TGTGCCAGCAGCCAAGCCCTGGGGGTCCGGGGGCAGAGCTCCTACAATGAGCAGTTCTTC	CASSQALGVRGQSSYNEQFF
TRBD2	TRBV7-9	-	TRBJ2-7	TGTGCCAGCAGCTTAACTAGCGGCTACGAGCAGTACTTC	CASSLTSGYEQYF
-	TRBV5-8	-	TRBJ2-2	TGTGCCAGCAGCTTATACAGGGATAACACCGGGGAGCTGTTTTTT	CASSLYRDNTGELFF
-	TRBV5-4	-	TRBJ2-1	TGTGCCAGCAGCTTGGCCGTTGAGCAGTTCTTC	CASSLAVEQFF
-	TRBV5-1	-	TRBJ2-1	TGCGCCAGCAGGTTACTTAGGAATCCCTACAATGAGCAGTTCTTC	CASRLLRNPYNEQFF
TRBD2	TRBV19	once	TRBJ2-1	TGTGCCAGTAGTATTCTAGCGGGGTACAATGAGCAGTTCTTC	CASSILAGYNEQFF
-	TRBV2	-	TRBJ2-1	TGTGCCAGCAGCGATATAACAGCGATTTGGGAGCAGTTCTTC	CASSDITAIWEQFF
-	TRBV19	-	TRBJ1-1	TGTGCCACCAGGCGGGGGGCGTACACTGAAGCTTTCTTT	CATRRGAYTEAFF
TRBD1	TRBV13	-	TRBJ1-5	TGTGCCAGCAGCTTACGTCGGGACAGGGCCTTATGGCCCCAGCATTTT	CASSLRRDRALWPQHF
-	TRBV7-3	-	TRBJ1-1	TGTGCCAGCAGCACGGGGCCGGACACTGAAGCTTTCTTT	CASSTGPDTEAFF
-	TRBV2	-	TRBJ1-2	TGTGCCAGCGGCGGATATGGCTATGGCTACACCTTC	CASGGYGYGYTF
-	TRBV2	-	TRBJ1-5	TGTGCCAGCAGGGCCGTCGGGGACGGGTTGGGCAATCAGCCCCAGCATTTT	CASRAVGDGLGNQPQHF